The 12 T cell receptor beta chains given below trace back to one sample, sequenced in a study of T cells in Graves' hyperthyroidism and ophthalmopathy (dated by TCRdb to the late 2010s). Library preparation was by multiplex PCR. Sequencing instrument: Illumina HiSeq 2000. TCR beta CDR3 regions were amplified from RNA transcripts. For the first round of RT-PCR on the TCR CDR3, the HTBI primer set was used together with the Qiagen OneStep RT-PCR kit. Using fastp trimming at Q25 and MiXCR clonotype assembly, TCRdb reanalyzed the public sequencing data and kept in-frame beta chains. Rows with one shared CDR3 protein collapse into an entry with the most common genes and DNA. In all, the sample holds roughly 740,000 distinct CDR3 sequences, and roughly 17% of those were seen once. The top ten clones comprise approximately 8% of the sample. The material sequenced was blood. These receptors all stem from a man younger than 35 with Graves' hyperthyroidism.

This clonotype was observed at least ten times. The chain is built from TRBV10-3 and TRBJ2-7, with 9 positions matching TRBD1. Germline loops: CDR1 ENHRY, CDR2 SYGVKD. Trimming removed 6 bases from V and 0 bases from J; junction bases left unmatched: 9. This CDR3 is 16 amino acids long. CDR3 amino acids: CAISRTQGASSYEQYF. DNA for the CDR3: TGTGCCATCAGCCGAACACAGGGGGCGTCCTCCTACGAGCAGTACTTC.

At least ten counts were recorded for this clonotype. This rearrangement joins TRBV12-3 or TRBV12-4 to TRBJ2-3; 9 bases agree with TRBD2. Trimming cost V 2 bases and J 7 bases; bases outside gene matches: 7. This CDR3 has 15 residues. The CDR3 here is CASSLRSGSRNTQYF. CDR3 nucleotides: TGTGCCAGCAGTTTACGTAGCGGGAGTCGAAATACGCAGTATTTT.

The chain has TRBV20-1 and TRBJ2-1, with TRBD2 identical over 12 bases. Trimming at V came to 0 bases and at J to 9 bases, leaving 9 bases not matched to a gene. This CDR3 contains 16 residues. Germline V gene sequence: CDR1 DFQATT, CDR2 SNEGSKA (reference sequence). The CDR3 protein is CSARDTSGRRISEQFF. CDR3 DNA: TGCAGTGCTAGAGACACTAGCGGGAGGCGGATAAGTGAGCAGTTCTTC.

This clonotype came up a few times. The gene calls are TRBV7-3 and TRBJ2-1; 14 bases match TRBD2. V was clipped by 5 bases and J by 8 bases; unmatched bases: 8. Looked up from germline, CDR1 is SGHTA and CDR2 is FQGTGA. The CDR3 extends over 16 amino acids. The CDR3 bases are TGTGCCAGCAGCCAAGGGACTAGCGGGAGAACGGATGAGCAGTTCTTC. Its translation is CASSQGTSGRTDEQFF. The variable domain in full, with the rest retrieved from reference TRBV7-3 and TRBJ2-1, is GAGVSQTPSNKVTEKGKYVELRCDPISGHTALYWYRQSLGQGPEFLIYFQGTGAADDSGLPNDRFFAVRPEGSVSTLKIQRTERGDSAVYLCASSQGTSGRTDEQFFGPGTRLTVL.

This clonotype occurred many times. This chain connects TRBV12-3 or TRBV12-4 to TRBJ2-7; D possibly corresponds to TRBD2 (6 bases). Trimming stripped 6 bases from V and 6 bases from J, with 18 bases between. The CDR3 is 14 residues long. CDR3 sequence reads: CASSPERELVEQYF. Here the CDR3 DNA reads TGTGCCAGCAGCCCTGAACGGGAGCTTGTCGAGCAGTACTTC.

This chain links TRBV9 with TRBJ2-1, with 12 nucleotides matching TRBD2. Germline V gives CDR1 SGDLS, CDR2 YYNGEE. The CDR3 contains 20 residues. J was trimmed by 9 bases and V by 3 bases; bases with no gene match: 22. CDR3 DNA sequence: TGTGCCAGCAGCGCCCGCTCCGGGACTAGCGGGTTCATGGGCGATGGTGAGCAGTTCTTC. Protein: CASSARSGTSGFMGDGEQFF.

As to this clonotype: No conserved phenylalanine or tryptophan ends this CDR3, so it is likely a read error. V and J are TRBV7-9 and TRBJ1-2; possibly TRBD1 for D (5 bases). The germline V gene has CDR1 SEHNR and CDR2 FQNEAQ (reference sequence). With 8 bases removed from V and 4 bases from J, the gap between germline ends came to 14 bases. The CDR3 covers 13 residues. The DNA of the CDR3 is TGTGCCAGCGCGACAGTCTATAGCTATGGCTACACCCTC. This sequence encodes CASATVYSYGYTL.

This clonotype was picked up many times. This chain links TRBV28 with TRBJ1-1; 9 bases are shared with TRBD1. Looked up from germline, CDR1 is MDHEN and CDR2 is SYDVKM. V shed 6 bases, J shed 3 bases, and the junction held 5 bases outside the gene matches. This CDR3 has 14 residues. CDR3 nucleotides: TGTGCCAGCAGCTGGAGGACAGGGGACACTGAAGCTTTCTTT. Translation gives CASSWRTGDTEAFF.

In this sample, this clonotype turned up many times. The chain joins TRBV28 to TRBJ1-5, with D possibly TRBD1 on 5 matching bases. The CDR3 consists of 14 residues. Germline values: CDR1 MDHEN, CDR2 SYDVKM. Trimming took off 6 bases at V and 7 bases at J, with 16 bases between the two ends. CDR3: CASRPQGGGQPQHF. The CDR3 DNA follows: TGTGCCAGCAGGCCCCAGGGAGGCGGCCAGCCCCAGCATTTT.

This chain connects TRBV10-3 to TRBJ2-3; 9 bases line up with TRBD1. CDR1 ENHRY and CDR2 SYGVKD come from the germline V gene. The CDR3 is 15 amino acids. Unmatched junction bases numbered 8, after V lost 6 bases and J lost 4 bases. The CDR3 sequence is CAIRHQGQGSDTQYF. CDR3 coding DNA: TGTGCCATCAGACACCAAGGACAGGGGTCAGATACGCAGTATTTT.

The rearrangement uses TRBV4-3 and TRBJ2-6; 7 bases match TRBD2. The CDR3 has 18 residues. Losses at the gene ends were 2 bases for V and 0 bases for J; bases not matched to a gene: 7. CDR1 is LGHNA, CDR2 YSLEER, per germline. The CDR3 DNA reads as TGCGCCAGCAGCCAAACCCTAGCGGCGACCTCTGGGGCCAACGTCCTGACTTTC. This encodes CASSQTLAATSGANVLTF.

This clonotype was seen at least ten times. The rearrangement uses TRBV12-3 or TRBV12-4 and TRBJ2-1; TRBD2 agrees at 15 bases. With 2 bases clipped from V and 12 bases from J, the junction kept 5 bases outside the gene matches. The length of the CDR3 is 15 residues. In DNA form, the CDR3 reads TGTGCCAGCAGTTTAACCGCGGGACTAGCGGGGGGGCAGTTCTTC. It encodes CASSLTAGLAGGQFF.